Here is one TCR beta chain with its context. Its antigen is unknown. The data originate from a study of cytomegalovirus exposure and HLA in healthy donors. As for the study in general: The platform used for the approximately 120 validation repertoires matched that of the 666 first-cohort repertoires, a later analysis reported. Overall study results and limits: Reports described diagnosis of cytomegalovirus status by the classifier as highly specific and sensitive. The tendency of first-cohort TCR clusters to co-occur in the 90 to 150 validation repertoires emerged from a later analysis.

This CDR3 spans 16 amino acids. Germline V gene lookup returns CDR1 KGHSH and CDR2 LQKENI. Trimming at V came to 3 bases and at J to 4 bases, leaving 8 bases not matched to a gene. Sequencing was performed with immunoSEQ multiplex PCR; in TCRdb, only in-frame clones are kept and a portion is missing. The data hold about 190,000 clones, with over 65% observed a single time. The donors formed part of the roughly 120-subject validation cohort, distinct from the roughly 600-subject first cohort. The J gene is TRBJ2-3, the V gene TRBV18; 9 bases align to TRBD2. This TCR came from a young man in good health and CMV-seropositive. Material: PBMCs. The CDR3 bases are TGTGCCAGCTCACCCTCGGCGGGAGGGTTATCAGATACGCAGTATTTT. It translates to CASSPSAGGLSDTQYF.